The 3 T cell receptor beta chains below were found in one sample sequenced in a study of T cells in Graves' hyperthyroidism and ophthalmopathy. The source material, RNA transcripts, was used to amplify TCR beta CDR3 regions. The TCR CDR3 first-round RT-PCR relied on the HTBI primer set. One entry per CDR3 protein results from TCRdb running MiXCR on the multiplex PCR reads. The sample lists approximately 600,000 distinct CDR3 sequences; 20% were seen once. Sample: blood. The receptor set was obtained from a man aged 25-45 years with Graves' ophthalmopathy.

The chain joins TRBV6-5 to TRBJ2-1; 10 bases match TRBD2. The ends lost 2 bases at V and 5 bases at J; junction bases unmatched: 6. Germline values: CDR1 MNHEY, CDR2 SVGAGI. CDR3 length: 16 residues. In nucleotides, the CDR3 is TGTGCCAGCAGTTACGGGAGCGGGAGGGAGAACAATGAGCAGTTCTTC. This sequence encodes CASSYGSGRENNEQFF.

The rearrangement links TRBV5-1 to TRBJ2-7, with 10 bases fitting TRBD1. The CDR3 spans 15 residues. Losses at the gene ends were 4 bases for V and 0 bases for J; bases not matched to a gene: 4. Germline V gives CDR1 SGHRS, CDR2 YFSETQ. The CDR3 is CASSGDRGRSYEQYF. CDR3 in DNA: TGCGCCAGCAGCGGGGACAGGGGCCGCTCCTACGAGCAGTACTTC.

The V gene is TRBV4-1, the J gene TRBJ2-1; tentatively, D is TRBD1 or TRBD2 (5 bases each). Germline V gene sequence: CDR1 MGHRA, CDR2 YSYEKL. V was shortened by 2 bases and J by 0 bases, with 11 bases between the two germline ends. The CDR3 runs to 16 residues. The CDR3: CASSQPGTDSYNEQFF. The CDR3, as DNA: TGCGCCAGCAGCCAACCCGGGACCGACTCCTACAATGAGCAGTTCTTC.